This record concerns one T cell receptor beta chain sequence. TCRdb reanalysed the 5' RACE reads using MiXCR and keeps one entry per CDR3 protein. Among about 450,000 distinct CDR3 sequences listed, about 18% were seen once. This record belongs to a study of identical twins. V was shortened by 3 bases and J by 1 base, with 5 bases between the two germline ends. The length of the CDR3 is 13 residues. Specimen: naive T cells sorted from blood. J is TRBJ2-3 and V is TRBV12-3 or TRBV12-4; D gene ambiguous. The origin of this receptor is a man in his fifties or sixties in good health. The DNA of the CDR3 is TGTGCCAGCAGTTTGGTCCGCACAGATACGCAGTATTTT. This gives the protein CASSLVRTDTQYF.